One sample yielded the 16 T cell receptor beta chains listed below, sequenced in a study of T cells in Graves' hyperthyroidism and ophthalmopathy (dated by TCRdb to the late 2010s). The receptor library was made with multiplex PCR. The sample was run on an Illumina HiSeq 2000. The TCR beta CDR3 regions were amplified from RNA transcripts. A first-round RT-PCR of the TCR CDR3 used the HTBI primer set with the Qiagen OneStep RT-PCR kit. TCRdb passed the public sequencing reads through fastp at Q25 and MiXCR, retaining productive beta sequences. Duplicate CDR3 protein sequences are folded into a single record with the most common DNA and genes. The table for this sample lists about 380,000 distinct CDR3 sequences; approximately 14% of them were counted only once. Roughly 11% of the sample is held by the ten biggest clonotypes. Sequenced material: blood. All receptors derive from an older woman with Graves' hyperthyroidism.

The chain combines TRBV5-6 with TRBJ2-7; D is uncertain. The V end was cut by 4 bases, the J end by 3 bases, with 14 bases between. CDR3 length: 14 amino acids. The germline CDR1 and CDR2 sequences are SGHDT and YYEEEE. The CDR3 DNA sequence: TGTGCCAGCAGCATGCGACTGGATTTCTACGAGCAGTACTTC. It codes for CASSMRLDFYEQYF.

This clonotype was seen more than once but under ten times. This chain links TRBV7-9 with TRBJ2-3; D gene ambiguous. V was clipped by 2 bases and J by 0 bases, with 12 bases between them. The CDR3 loop spans 16 amino acids. Germline assignment: CDR1 SEHNR and CDR2 FQNEAQ (reference sequence). This chain's CDR3 is CASSLSAVASTDTQYF. The CDR3 DNA reads TGTGCCAGCAGCTTAAGCGCCGTCGCTAGCACAGATACGCAGTATTTT. Complete variable domain (other parts from reference TRBV7-9 and TRBJ2-3): DTGVSQNPRHKITKRGQNVTFRCDPISEHNRLYWYRQTLGQGPEFLTYFQNEAQLEKSRLLSDRFSAERPKGSFSTLEIQRTEQGDSAMYLCASSLSAVASTDTQYFGPGTRLTVL.

This clonotype was detected ten times or more. The chain joins TRBV20-1 to TRBJ2-7; TRBD1 aligns across 11 bases. Germline CDR1 is DFQATT and CDR2 is SNEGSKA (reference sequence). V was clipped by 6 bases and J by 5 bases; unmatched bases: 6. This CDR3 contains 13 residues. The CDR3 DNA sequence: TGCAGTGCCCTCGGACAGGGGGCTAACGAGCAGTACTTC. It specifies CSALGQGANEQYF.

This clonotype was counted a few times. The chain is built from TRBV19 and TRBJ1-5; D remains unclear. This CDR3 is built from 16 residues. Trimming cost V 3 bases and J 4 bases, with 16 bases left between them. CDR1 and CDR2 from the germline V gene are LNHDA and SQIVND (reference sequence). Written as DNA, the CDR3 is TGTGCCAGTAGTATGCCCCCCCGGGAGTTAAATCAGCCCCAGCATTTT. Amino acids: CASSMPPRELNQPQHF.

This rearrangement joins TRBV5-1 to TRBJ2-7; 9 bases match TRBD1. CDR3 length: 15 residues. The V gene end was trimmed by 4 bases and the J gene end by 5 bases; junction bases not matched to a gene: 10. Germline V CDR1 and CDR2: SGHRS, YFSETQ. The CDR3 reads CASSRTGGLGDEQYF. CDR3 in DNA: TGCGCCAGCAGCAGAACAGGGGGCCTAGGGGACGAGCAGTACTTC. Full variable domain (outside the CDR3, taken from reference TRBV5-1 and TRBJ2-7): KAGVTQTPRYLIKTRGQQVTLSCSPISGHRSVSWYQQTPGQGLQFLFEYFSETQRNKGNFPGRFSGRQFSNSRSEMNVSTLELGDSALYLCASSRTGGLGDEQYFGPGTRLTVT.

This clonotype occurred a few times. The genes are TRBV7-3 and TRBJ2-3; 8 bases line up with TRBD2. The germline CDR1 and CDR2 sequences are SGHTA and FQGTGA. The CDR3 consists of 18 residues. V lost 2 bases, J lost 0 bases, and 10 bases stayed unmatched. The CDR3 nucleotides are TGTGCCAGCAGCTTATGGGGGGGTAGCGGGGTTAGCACAGATACGCAGTATTTT. This encodes CASSLWGGSGVSTDTQYF. Using reference TRBV7-3 and TRBJ2-3 for the parts outside the CDR3, the full variable domain is GAGVSQTPSNKVTEKGKYVELRCDPISGHTALYWYRQSLGQGPEFLIYFQGTGAADDSGLPNDRFFAVRPEGSVSTLKIQRTERGDSAVYLCASSLWGGSGVSTDTQYFGPGTRLTVL.

This clonotype was counted ten times or more. CDR3 sequence reads: CAISSGESYEQYF. The CDR3 DNA follows: TGTGCCATCAGCTCAGGGGAATCCTACGAGCAGTACTTC. V and J are TRBV10-3 and TRBJ2-7, with a possible D match to TRBD1 (6 bases). The V gene lost 6 bases and the J gene lost 1 base, with 10 bases spanning the gap. This CDR3 comprises 13 residues. Germline CDR1 reads ENHRY; CDR2 reads SYGVKD.

At least ten counts were recorded for this clonotype. The CDR3 here is CASSLGWTSGRTDTQYF. Written as DNA, the CDR3 is TGCGCCAGCAGCTTGGGATGGACTAGCGGGAGAACAGATACGCAGTATTTT. The rearrangement uses TRBV5-1 and TRBJ2-3; 13 bases match TRBD2. This CDR3 is 17 amino acids long. V shed 0 bases and J 3 bases; nucleotides not matched to a gene: 4. CDR1 and CDR2 from the germline V gene are SGHRS and YFSETQ.

This clonotype was picked up many times. The rearrangement uses TRBV5-5 and TRBJ1-4, with D hard to call. Trimming shortened V by 2 bases and J by 3 bases, and 8 bases separated the two germline ends. The CDR3 covers 14 residues. Germline CDR1 reads SGHKS; CDR2 reads YYEKEE (reference sequence). The CDR3 DNA reads TGTGCCAGCAGCTTAAGGGCCGCTAATGAAAAACTGTTTTTT. Its translation is CASSLRAANEKLFF.

Many counts were recorded for this clonotype. The gene calls are TRBV27 and TRBJ2-7, with D maybe TRBD1 (6 bases). Trimming pared 5 bases from V and 5 bases from J, leaving 16 bases between. CDR1 and CDR2 from the germline V gene are MNHEY and SMNVEV (reference sequence). The CDR3 consists of 14 residues. This CDR3 is CASSLGTPGHEQYF. Written as DNA, the CDR3 is TGTGCCAGCAGTCTCGGGACACCGGGGCACGAGCAGTACTTC.

This clonotype was seen many times. The CDR3 spells CASSEQQGAVFNQPQHF. The CDR3 DNA is TGTGCCAGCAGTGAACAACAGGGGGCTGTGTTCAATCAGCCCCAGCATTTT. The chain uses TRBV2 and TRBJ1-5; 9 bases map to TRBD1. The CDR3 totals 17 residues. Germline CDR1 is SNHLY and CDR2 is FYNNEI. The V and J ends lost 2 bases and 3 bases, in that order; junction bases with no gene match: 8. The variable domain in full, with the rest retrieved from reference TRBV2 and TRBJ1-5, is EPEVTQTPSHQVTQMGQEVILRCVPISNHLYFYWYRQILGQKVEFLVSFYNNEISEKSEIFDDQFSVERPDGSNFTLKIRSTKLEDSAMYFCASSEQQGAVFNQPQHFGDGTRLSIL.

This clonotype is a singleton in its sample. The chain is built from TRBV19 and TRBJ2-7; the D gene could be TRBD1 or TRBD2 (5 bases each). The V end was cut by 7 bases, the J end by 0 bases, with 19 bases between. The CDR3 runs to 16 residues. The germline CDR1 and CDR2 sequences are LNHDA and SQIVND (reference sequence). The CDR3 sequence is CASMRGPDGSSYEQYF. In nucleotides, the CDR3 is TGTGCCAGTATGAGGGGCCCCGACGGTAGCTCCTACGAGCAGTACTTC.

The chain has TRBV12-5 and TRBJ1-3; 7 nucleotides line up with TRBD1. V lost 2 bases and J lost 0; bases outside the gene matches: 7. CDR1 and CDR2 (germline): LGHNT, FRNRAP. This CDR3 spans 17 amino acids. CDR3 nucleotides: TGTGCTAGTGGTTTGATGACAGGGTCTTTCTCTGGAAACACCATATATTTT. Encoded protein: CASGLMTGSFSGNTIYF.

There are many counts of this clonotype. V usage is TRBV30 and J usage is TRBJ2-7, with 16 bases fitting TRBD2. CDR3 size: 16 residues. The V and J ends lost 1 base and 6 bases, in that order; junction bases with no gene match: 6. Germline CDR1 is GTSNPN and CDR2 is SVGIG (reference sequence). The DNA for the CDR3 is TGTGCCTGGAGTGCGGGACTAGCGGGAGGGCCGGTCGAGCAGTACTTC. It is translated as CAWSAGLAGGPVEQYF.

This clonotype was recorded at least ten times. This sequence joins TRBV11-3 and TRBJ2-7; D assignment may be TRBD1 or TRBD2 (5 bases each). The V end lost 3 bases, the J end lost 2 bases, and 14 bases lay between the germline ends. From germline, CDR1 is SGHNT and CDR2 YENEEA. The CDR3 has 15 amino acids. CDR3 amino acids: CASSFPGTAAYEQYF. The CDR3, as DNA: TGTGCCAGCAGCTTTCCCGGGACCGCAGCCTACGAGCAGTACTTC.

With respect to this clonotype: At one end, the junction sequence differs from germline, possibly due to a read error. Here the CDR3 DNA reads TGCGCCAGCAGTACCGACTGGAAATACTACGAGCAGTACTTC. Its protein product is CASSTDWKYYEQYF. The J gene is TRBJ2-7, the V gene TRBV2; D ambiguous. The V gene's germline CDR1 is SNHLY and CDR2 FYNNEI. There are 14 residues in the CDR3. The whole variable domain, filled in from reference TRBV2 and TRBJ2-7, reads EPEVTQTPSHQVTQMGQEVILRCVPISNHLYFYWYRQILGQKVEFLVSFYNNEISEKSEIFDDQFSVERPDGSNFTLKIRSTKLEDSAMYFCASSTDWKYYEQYFGPGTRLTVT.